This T cell receptor (beta chain) stems from a study of T-cell reconstitution after alpha-beta-depleted transplantation in children. Germline V lookup: CDR1 SGHRS, CDR2 YFSETQ. The CDR3 length is 14 residues. The V gene lost 8 bases and the J gene lost 0 bases, with 14 bases spanning the gap. This clonotype has only a few counts. Its antigen is currently unknown. Study outcomes and limitations: Reportedly, only several hundred clones from non-depleted graft cells drove alpha-beta T-cell counts at about two months.

Preparation of the TCRbeta library used unique molecular identifiers. TCRdb re-analysed the PCR reads in MiXCR, keeping a single row per CDR3 protein. The table records approximately 220,000 distinct CDR3 sequences, approximately 19% of them present only once. The receptor's source is a male patient aged 2-15 years who had a stem cell transplant for acute lymphoblastic leukemia, so the T cells may come from the graft donor. The chain couples TRBV5-1 to TRBJ1-1, with no clear D. Here the sequenced sample was PBMCs, mostly from graft donor cells, taken 360 days after TCRalphabeta/CD19-depleted stem cell transplant. Here the CDR3 DNA reads TGCGCCAGTTACCTAGGAGGGATGAACACTGAAGCTTTCTTT. Amino acid sequence: CASYLGGMNTEAFF.